The present T cell receptor beta chain was sequenced within a study of technical replicates of blood from a handful of donors. Only in-frame clones appear in the TCRdb table, and some are missing; sequencing was by immunoSEQ multiplex PCR. This table has approximately 65,000 clones, approximately 84% appearing once. The CDR3 has 12 residues. Source material: PBMCs. The TCR originated in a human donor in good health. Some clones in this sample may be carry-over from other donors' samples. V usage is TRBV21-1 and J usage is TRBJ1-5. TRBV21-1 is a pseudogene. The CDR3 sequence: CASSLPDQPQHF. CDR3 nucleotide sequence: TGTGCCAGCAGCCTCCCGGATCAGCCCCAGCATTTT.